The TCR beta chain described here comes from a study of cytomegalovirus exposure and HLA in healthy donors. General observations from the study: TCR beta V- and J-gene trimming, according to a later analysis, was linked to a missense DCLRE1C variant. CMV serostatus stood as the only immune exposure information on hand.

PCR amplification relied on 60 Vbeta primers (plus 13 Jbeta primers). Sequencing used immunoSEQ multiplex PCR; TCRdb keeps in-frame clones, though not all of them. The sample has roughly 150,000 clones, roughly 80% seen once. As to this clone: Antigen unknown.

Sample: PBMCs. This receptor was taken from a female donor in good health and CMV-seronegative.

The CDR3 protein is CASSELETDTEAFF. Here the CDR3 DNA reads TGTGCCAGCAGTGAATTAGAGACAGACACTGAAGCTTTCTTT. The chain joins TRBV2 to TRBJ1-1; weak D call: TRBD1 (5 bases). The CDR3 runs 14 residues. The V gene lost 2 bases and the J gene lost 3 bases, with 10 bases spanning the gap. The germline V gene has CDR1 SNHLY and CDR2 FYNNEI. Combining the CDR3 with reference TRBV2 and TRBJ1-1 gives the whole variable domain EPEVTQTPSHQVTQMGQEVILRCVPISNHLYFYWYRQILGQKVEFLVSFYNNEISEKSEIFDDQFSVERPDGSNFTLKIRSTKLEDSAMYFCASSELETDTEAFFGQGTRLTVV.